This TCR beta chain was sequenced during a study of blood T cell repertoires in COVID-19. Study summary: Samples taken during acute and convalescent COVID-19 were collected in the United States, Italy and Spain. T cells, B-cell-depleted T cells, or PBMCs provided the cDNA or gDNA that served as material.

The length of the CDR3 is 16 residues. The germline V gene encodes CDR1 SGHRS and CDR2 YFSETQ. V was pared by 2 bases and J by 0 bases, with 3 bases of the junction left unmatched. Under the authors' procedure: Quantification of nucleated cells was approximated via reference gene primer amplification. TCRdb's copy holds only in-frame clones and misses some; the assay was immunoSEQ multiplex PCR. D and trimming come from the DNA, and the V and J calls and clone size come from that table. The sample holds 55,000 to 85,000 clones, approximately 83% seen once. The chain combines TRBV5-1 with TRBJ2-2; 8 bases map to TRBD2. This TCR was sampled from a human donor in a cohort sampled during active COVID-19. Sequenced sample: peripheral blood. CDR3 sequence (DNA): TGCGCCAGCAGCTTAGCGGGGGCTTCGAACACCGGGGAGCTGTTTTTT. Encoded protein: CASSLAGASNTGELFF.